This T cell receptor beta chain was obtained from a study of blood T cell repertoires in COVID-19. Sequenced by immunoSEQ multiplex PCR; TCRdb stores in-frame clones only, minus some. The sample lists 150,000 or so clones, approximately 80% occurring once. This CDR3 is built from 13 residues. With 2 bases removed from V and 2 bases from J, the gap between germline ends came to 6 bases. The germline gives CDR1 MNHEY, CDR2 SMNVEV (reference sequence). The chain uses TRBV27 and TRBJ1-2, with D hard to call. This clonotype originated in a human donor in a cohort sampled during active COVID-19. Material for sequencing was peripheral blood. DNA of the CDR3: TGTGCCAGCAGTTTACGGGTGAACTATGGCTACACCTTC. It translates to CASSLRVNYGYTF.